These 30 T cell receptor beta chains were all obtained from the same sample, sequenced in a study of blood T cell repertoires in COVID-19 (dated by TCRdb to 2020 to 2021). The library came from the immunoSEQ multiplex PCR assay. Not all clones reach the TCRdb copy of this immuneACCESS table, which keeps in-frame sequences only. Checked studies attribute under half of the gap to unresolved V genes and leave the rest unexplained. The sample table contains roughly 250,000 clones; only one count was recorded for around 90% of them. The ten largest account for about 6% of the sample. What was sequenced was PBMCs or T cells enriched from blood (not recorded which). These receptor sequences come from a woman aged 25 to 39 with acute COVID-19.

The chain joins TRBV7-2 to TRBJ1-4; D gene ambiguous. The CDR3 has 15 amino acids. Germline assignment: CDR1 SGHTA and CDR2 FQGNSA. V lost 1 base to trimming and J lost 8 bases, with 14 bases between them. CDR3 sequence (DNA): TGTGCCAGCAGCTTAGGGAACCGGGAAAGGGAAAAACTGTTTTTT. Its translation is CASSLGNREREKLFF. The whole variable domain, remainder taken from reference TRBV7-2 and TRBJ1-4, is GAGVSQSPSNKVTEKGKDVELRCDPISGHTALYWYRQSLGQGLEFLIYFQGNSAPDKSGLPSDRFSAERTGGSVSTLTIQRTQQEDSAVYLCASSLGNREREKLFFGSGTQLSVL.

The gene calls are TRBV4-1 and TRBJ2-7; D possibly corresponds to TRBD1 (6 bases). The CDR3 is 15 residues long. Germline V lookup: CDR1 MGHRA, CDR2 YSYEKL. Trimming took off 2 bases at V and 3 bases at J, with 14 bases between the two ends. CDR3 sequence reads: CASSQQQGPHYEQYF. In DNA, the CDR3 is TGCGCCAGCAGCCAACAACAGGGTCCCCACTACGAGCAGTACTTC.

Turning to this clone: This CDR3 is also generated by other DNA sequences in the sample. This sequence joins TRBV6-5 and TRBJ1-1; 8 bases are a match to TRBD1. V was pared by 0 bases and J by 4 bases, with 4 bases of the junction left unmatched. This CDR3 spans 15 amino acids. In germline, CDR1 is MNHEY, CDR2 SVGAGI. The CDR3 DNA reads TGTGCCAGCAGTTACTCTGGGACAGGCGGCACTGAAGCTTTCTTT. Translation: CASSYSGTGGTEAFF.

The chain joins TRBV9 to TRBJ2-2, with 7 nucleotides matching TRBD1. The CDR3 loop spans 19 amino acids. V shed 0 bases and J 1 base; nucleotides not matched to a gene: 12. Germline values: CDR1 SGDLS, CDR2 YYNGEE. CDR3 amino acids: CASSVALLRGQWNTGELFF. The CDR3 DNA reads TGTGCCAGCAGCGTAGCCCTGTTGAGGGGGCAATGGAACACCGGGGAGCTGTTTTTT.

The chain is built from TRBV5-6 and TRBJ1-2, with TRBD1 identical over 9 bases. J lost 4 bases, V lost 5 bases, and 6 bases had no gene match. There are 14 residues in the CDR3. The germline CDR1 and CDR2 sequences are SGHDT and YYEEEE. CDR3 amino acids: CASRTGTGTYGYTF. Written as DNA, the CDR3 is TGTGCCAGCAGAACCGGGACAGGGACCTATGGCTACACCTTC. The variable domain in full, completed from reference TRBV5-6 and TRBJ1-2, reads DAGVTQSPTHLIKTRGQQVTLRCSPKSGHDTVSWYQQALGQGPQFIFQYYEEEERQRGNFPDRFSGHQFPNYSSELNVNALLLGDSALYLCASRTGTGTYGYTFGSGTRLTVV.

The V and J genes are TRBV7-8 and TRBJ1-4; 7 bases line up with TRBD1. CDR1 is SGHVS, CDR2 FQNEAQ, per germline. The CDR3 has 17 residues. Trimming cost V 3 bases and J 14 bases; bases outside gene matches: 21. The CDR3 spells CASSFSSDTGGGEWLFF. CDR3 nucleotide sequence: TGTGCCAGCAGCTTCTCTTCTGATACCGGAGGGGGCGAATGGCTGTTTTTT.

The chain joins TRBV3-1 (or the pseudogene TRBV3-2) to TRBJ2-1; 8 bases are a match to TRBD2. With 4 bases clipped from V and 3 bases from J, the junction kept 8 bases outside the gene matches. The length of the CDR3 is 16 residues. Looked up from germline, CDR1 is LGHDT and CDR2 is YNNKEL (reference sequence). The CDR3 nucleotides read TGTGCCAGCAGCCTAGCGGGACGCCCCATCTACAATGAGCAGTTCTTC. Residues: CASSLAGRPIYNEQFF.

This sequence joins TRBV5-8 and TRBJ1-5; D perhaps matches TRBD1 (5 bases). V shed 0 bases and J shed 7 bases, with 14 bases lying between them. From germline, CDR1 is SGHTS and CDR2 YDEGEE. CDR3 length: 15 amino acids. For the CDR3, the DNA is TGTGCCAGCAGCTTGGCCAGGGCTACGGGCCAGCCCCAGCATTTT. Encoded protein: CASSLARATGQPQHF.

For the CDR3, the DNA is TGCGCCAGCAGCTTCTTGGAGTGGCAGGGACAAGGCTACACCTTC. Encoded protein: CASSFLEWQGQGYTF. The V and J genes are TRBV5-1 and TRBJ1-2, with D possibly being TRBD1 (6 bases). The CDR3 covers 15 residues. The germline gives CDR1 SGHRS, CDR2 YFSETQ. Trimming shortened V by 2 bases and J by 8 bases, and 19 bases separated the two germline ends.

The chain employs TRBV7-9 and TRBJ2-5; 7 bases align to TRBD1. The V and J ends lost 1 base and 3 bases, in that order; junction bases with no gene match: 5. The CDR3 is made up of 15 amino acids. Per germline, CDR1 SEHNR and CDR2 FQNEAQ (reference sequence). Here the CDR3 DNA reads TGTGCCAGCAGCTTAGTCGGGACAGCCAAAGAGACCCAGTACTTC. This encodes CASSLVGTAKETQYF.

This clone was detected only once. The CDR3 sequence: CASRFSGALPEQFF. CDR3 nucleotides: TGTGCCAGCAGATTTAGCGGGGCGTTACCTGAGCAGTTCTTC. The chain uses TRBV2 and TRBJ2-1; 8 bases match TRBD2. The CDR3 sequence is 14 residues long. The V segment lost 6 bases and the J segment 9 bases; nucleotides outside the gene matches: 10. Germline assignment: CDR1 SNHLY and CDR2 FYNNEI. Full variable domain (rest looked up from reference TRBV2 and TRBJ2-1): EPEVTQTPSHQVTQMGQEVILRCVPISNHLYFYWYRQILGQKVEFLVSFYNNEISEKSEIFDDQFSVERPDGSNFTLKIRSTKLEDSAMYFCASRFSGALPEQFFGPGTRLTVL.

The genes are TRBV28 and TRBJ1-6, with TRBD1 matching over 7 bases. With V trimmed by 2 bases and J by 10 bases, 8 bases remained unmatched. The CDR3 is 15 residues long. Germline assignment: CDR1 MDHEN and CDR2 SYDVKM. The CDR3 DNA follows: TGTGCCAGCAGTTTAACAGGGGCCTGGGAATCACCCCTCCACTTT. This translates into CASSLTGAWESPLHF. The full variable domain, with the rest looked up from reference TRBV28 and TRBJ1-6, is DVKVTQSSRYLVKRTGEKVFLECVQDMDHENMFWYRQDPGLGLRLIYFSYDVKMKEKGDIPEGYSVSREKKERFSLILESASTNQTSMYLCASSLTGAWESPLHFGNGTRLTVT.

This chain connects TRBV7-6 to TRBJ2-2, with D possibly being TRBD2 (6 bases). This CDR3 is built from 14 residues. Between the trimmed V and J ends, which lost 4 bases and 7 bases, there was a span of 13 bases. From germline, CDR1 is SGHVS and CDR2 FNYEAQ. The DNA for the CDR3 is TGTGCCAGCAGCTCCCGATCCGGGAGCGGGGAGCTGTTTTTT. It specifies CASSSRSGSGELFF. Complete variable domain (other parts from reference TRBV7-6 and TRBJ2-2): GAGVSQSPRYKVTKRGQDVALRCDPISGHVSLYWYRQALGQGPEFLTYFNYEAQQDKSGLPNDRFSAERPEGSISTLTIQRTEQRDSAMYRCASSSRSGSGELFFGEGSRLTVL.

The chain employs TRBV3-1 (or the pseudogene TRBV3-2) and TRBJ2-3, with 10 bases lining up with TRBD2. This CDR3 region has 16 residues. Germline CDR1 and CDR2: LGHDT and YNNKEL (reference sequence). V dropped 5 bases and J dropped 4; count of bases not matched to a gene: 9. As DNA, the CDR3 is TGTGCCAGCAGCTCTAGACTAGCGGGTGTCGCAGATACGCAGTATTTT. Its protein is CASSSRLAGVADTQYF.

This clone was counted a single time. This chain joins TRBV9 and TRBJ2-7; possibly TRBD2 for D (6 bases). Trimming removed 0 bases from V and 5 bases from J, with 24 bases in between. Germline V gives CDR1 SGDLS, CDR2 YYNGEE. The CDR3 consists of 18 residues. CDR3 sequence: CASSVDGVRGGGLDEQYF. CDR3 bases: TGTGCCAGCAGCGTAGATGGGGTCCGTGGGGGAGGCTTAGACGAGCAGTACTTC.

The chain carries TRBV5-1 and TRBJ2-3; 10 nucleotides line up with TRBD2. Germline CDR1 is SGHRS and CDR2 is YFSETQ. V lost 2 bases, J lost 6 bases, and 6 bases stayed unmatched. The CDR3 is made up of 15 amino acids. Here the CDR3 reads CASSLAGGPGDTQYF. The CDR3 nucleotides read TGCGCCAGCAGCTTAGCGGGGGGGCCGGGGGATACGCAGTATTTT.

This rearrangement joins TRBV2 to TRBJ1-2; no reliable D call. Germline CDR1 and CDR2: SNHLY and FYNNEI. The V end lost 3 bases, the J end lost 2 bases, and 7 bases lay between the germline ends. The length of the CDR3 is 13 residues. The chain's CDR3 is CASSESGNYGYTF. CDR3 sequence (DNA): TGTGCCAGCAGTGAGTCGGGGAACTATGGCTACACCTTC.

V is TRBV7-2 and J is TRBJ2-7, with D uncertain. Trimming removed 6 bases at V and 7 bases at J, with 16 bases between. Germline V gene sequence: CDR1 SGHTA, CDR2 FQGNSA. The CDR3 is 13 amino acids. CDR3 DNA sequence: TGTGCCAGCAGTCACGACGTCCGGCGGGAGCAGTACTTC. This translates into CASSHDVRREQYF. The full variable domain, its missing parts supplied by reference TRBV7-2 and TRBJ2-7, is GAGVSQSPSNKVTEKGKDVELRCDPISGHTALYWYRQSLGQGLEFLIYFQGNSAPDKSGLPSDRFSAERTGGSVSTLTIQRTQQEDSAVYLCASSHDVRREQYFGPGTRLTVT.

CDR3 sequence: CASSNGQAKLFF. The CDR3 DNA sequence: TGTGCCAGCAGCAACGGACAGGCAAAGCTGTTTTTT. The chain employs TRBV12-3 or TRBV12-4 and TRBJ2-2, with 7 bases lining up with TRBD1. This CDR3 has 12 residues. Trimming cost V 6 bases and J 12 bases; bases outside gene matches: 7.

V usage is TRBV30 and J usage is TRBJ1-6; the match to TRBD1 covers 11 bases. Germline V CDR1 and CDR2: GTSNPN, SVGIG (reference sequence). This CDR3 contains 15 residues. The CDR3 nucleotides read TGTGCGTCGAGGATTCGGGACAGGGGGAATTCACCCCTCCACTTT. It yields the protein CASRIRDRGNSPLHF.

This clone was detected once. The chain uses TRBV10-3 and TRBJ1-2, with 9 positions matching TRBD1. The CDR3 extends over 16 amino acids. Germline CDR1 and CDR2: ENHRY and SYGVKD. V lost 10 bases, J lost 7 bases, and 19 bases stayed unmatched. The CDR3 sequence is CATIEDRGILAGGYTF. The CDR3 DNA reads as TGTGCCACCATAGAAGACAGGGGGATCTTAGCGGGTGGCTACACCTTC.

This clone appeared once. This sequence joins TRBV2 and TRBJ2-2, with a weak D call TRBD2 (5 bases). V gave up 4 bases and J gave up 4 bases, with 10 bases separating them. Germline CDR1 reads SNHLY; CDR2 reads FYNNEI. This CDR3 region has 14 residues. The CDR3 nucleotides are TGTGCCAGCAGTGTGGGCGGACTCACCGGGGAGCTGTTTTTT. It translates to CASSVGGLTGELFF. The full variable domain, its missing parts supplied by reference TRBV2 and TRBJ2-2, is EPEVTQTPSHQVTQMGQEVILRCVPISNHLYFYWYRQILGQKVEFLVSFYNNEISEKSEIFDDQFSVERPDGSNFTLKIRSTKLEDSAMYFCASSVGGLTGELFFGEGSRLTVL.

The rearrangement joins TRBV28 to TRBJ2-1; 13 bases line up with TRBD2. The CDR3 length is 19 residues. Per the germline V gene, CDR1 is MDHEN and CDR2 is SYDVKM. With V trimmed by 4 bases and J by 6 bases, 15 bases remained unmatched. The CDR3 loop is CASSSPGLAGRPPPNEQFF. CDR3 sequence (DNA): TGTGCCAGCAGTTCCCCGGGACTAGCGGGACGGCCGCCCCCCAATGAGCAGTTCTTC.

The chain has TRBV18 and TRBJ2-7, with D possibly being TRBD1 (5 bases). V lost 5 bases to trimming and J lost 6 bases, with 17 bases between them. The CDR3 loop spans 14 amino acids. Germline V CDR1 and CDR2: KGHSH, LQKENI. CDR3 in amino acids: CASSTTAVSVEQYF. As DNA, the CDR3 is TGTGCCAGCTCAACGACAGCCGTCTCGGTCGAGCAGTACTTC.

The V and J genes are TRBV7-9 and TRBJ2-3; D is unclear. With 6 bases removed from V and 4 bases from J, the gap between germline ends came to 14 bases. Looked up from germline, CDR1 is SEHNR and CDR2 is FQNEAQ (reference sequence). This CDR3 has 14 amino acids. The CDR3 loop is CASSSNLGADTQYF. The CDR3 region has the DNA TGTGCCAGCAGTTCTAATCTGGGCGCAGATACGCAGTATTTT.

This clone was seen only once. J is TRBJ2-2 and V is TRBV11-3, with TRBD1 as a possible D gene (6 bases). The CDR3 is 14 residues long. Germline V gene sequence: CDR1 SGHNT, CDR2 YENEEA. V was shortened by 5 bases and J by 8 bases, with 15 bases between the two germline ends. The CDR3 nucleotides are TGTGCCAGCAGCCAAGGGAACAGGGAAGGGGAGCTGTTTTTT. Translating it yields CASSQGNREGELFF.

This rearrangement joins TRBV6-5 to TRBJ2-7; tentatively, D is TRBD2 (6 bases). CDR3 size: 13 residues. The V gene lost 8 bases and the J gene lost 7 bases, with 18 bases spanning the gap. Germline CDR1 reads MNHEY; CDR2 reads SVGAGI. The chain's CDR3 is CASLEGLAKEQYF. CDR3 DNA sequence: TGTGCCAGCCTAGAAGGGCTAGCGAAAGAGCAGTACTTC.

The chain joins TRBV11-2 to TRBJ2-1, with D uncertain. V was pared by 1 base and J by 4 bases, with 8 bases between. CDR3 length: 14 residues. The germline gives CDR1 SGHAT, CDR2 FQNNGV. CDR3 loop: CASSLAPTYNEQFF. The CDR3 coding sequence is TGTGCCAGCAGCTTAGCCCCCACATACAATGAGCAGTTCTTC. Full variable domain (remainder filled in from reference TRBV11-2 and TRBJ2-1): EAGVAQSPRYKIIEKRQSVAFWCNPISGHATLYWYQQILGQGPKLLIQFQNNGVVDDSQLPKDRFSAERLKGVDSTLKIQPAKLEDSAVYLCASSLAPTYNEQFFGPGTRLTVL.

The gene calls are TRBV6-5 and TRBJ1-1; D may be TRBD1 (6 bases). Germline V gene data show CDR1 as MNHEY and CDR2 as SVGAGI. The germline V and J ends were trimmed by 0 bases and 7 bases, with 15 bases remaining between them. The CDR3 consists of 15 residues. CDR3 nucleotide sequence: TGTGCCAGCAGTTACTCGTGGCAGGGGCGGGTTGAAGCTTTCTTT. Translating it yields CASSYSWQGRVEAFF.

The chain joins TRBV11-2 to TRBJ2-2, with 10 bases that match TRBD1. Unmatched junction bases numbered 8, after V lost 7 bases and J lost 6 bases. The CDR3 spans 15 residues. Germline V CDR1 and CDR2: SGHAT, FQNNGV. The CDR3 sequence is CASNPTGGLAGELFF. In nucleotides, the CDR3 is TGTGCCAGCAACCCGACAGGGGGCCTTGCCGGGGAGCTGTTTTTT.